This is a list of T cell receptor beta chains from one sample in a study of blood T cell repertoires in COVID-19. TCRdb's copy holds only in-frame clones and misses some; the assay was immunoSEQ multiplex PCR. The table includes 90,000 to 130,000 clones, 55% to 75% detected once. The sequenced material came from peripheral blood. The receptor set was obtained from a woman in her forties with acute or convalescent COVID-19. Each CDR3 is given with its conserved first and last residue. Each record gives: clone size, J gene, D gene, V gene, CDR3 protein, CDR3 DNA. The D gene is left open where the match is weak. Expanded clones are given a class, and other clones once, few, many or no size at all.

clone size: NA; J gene: TRBJ2-2; D gene: TRBD1; V gene: TRBV7-2; CDR3 protein: CASSNSRTGQFF; CDR3 DNA: TGTGCCAGCAGCAACTCTCGGACAGGGCAGTTTTTT
clone size: NA; J gene: TRBJ2-4; D gene: NA; V gene: TRBV5-3; CDR3 protein: CATQPGQLAKNIQYF; CDR3 DNA: TGTGCCACCCAGCCCGGACAACTAGCCAAAAACATTCAGTACTTC
clone size: few; J gene: TRBJ2-3; D gene: NA; V gene: TRBV12-3/TRBV12-4; CDR3 protein: CASSGISTDTQYF; CDR3 DNA: TGTGCCAGCAGCGGTATTAGCACAGATACGCAGTATTTT
clone size: NA; J gene: TRBJ1-4; D gene: NA; V gene: TRBV9; CDR3 protein: CASSVDSGLGEEKLFF; CDR3 DNA: TGTGCCAGCAGCGTAGATAGCGGCCTGGGAGAAGAAAAACTGTTTTTT
clone size: NA; J gene: TRBJ1-1; D gene: TRBD1; V gene: TRBV10-3; CDR3 protein: CAISGDRGEAFF; CDR3 DNA: TGTGCCATCAGTGGGGACAGGGGTGAAGCTTTCTTT
clone size: NA; J gene: TRBJ2-1; D gene: TRBD2; V gene: TRBV3-1/TRBV3-2; CDR3 protein: CASSLTSAGGNEQFF; CDR3 DNA: TGTGCCAGCAGCCTCACTAGCGCCGGGGGAAATGAGCAGTTCTTC
clone size: NA; J gene: TRBJ1-2; D gene: NA; V gene: TRBV10-3; CDR3 protein: CAISERREDGYTF; CDR3 DNA: TGTGCCATCAGTGAACGCAGGGAGGATGGCTACACCTTC
clone size: NA; J gene: TRBJ1-6; D gene: NA; V gene: TRBV4-2; CDR3 protein: CASSQEGTAGGWSPLHF; CDR3 DNA: TGTGCCAGCAGCCAAGAGGGAACAGCAGGAGGGTGGTCACCCCTCCACTTT
clone size: NA; J gene: TRBJ2-5; D gene: NA; V gene: TRBV12-3/TRBV12-4; CDR3 protein: CASSFPGGETQYF; CDR3 DNA: TGTGCCAGCAGTTTTCCAGGTGGTGAGACCCAGTACTTC
clone size: NA; J gene: TRBJ2-3; D gene: NA; V gene: TRBV10-1; CDR3 protein: CASSESLIPQYF; CDR3 DNA: TGCGCCAGCAGTGAGTCACTGATACCGCAGTATTTT
clone size: NA; J gene: TRBJ1-1; D gene: NA; V gene: TRBV18; CDR3 protein: CASSPPFRGDLNTEAFF; CDR3 DNA: TGTGCCAGCTCACCACCATTCAGGGGAGACCTGAACACTGAAGCTTTCTTT